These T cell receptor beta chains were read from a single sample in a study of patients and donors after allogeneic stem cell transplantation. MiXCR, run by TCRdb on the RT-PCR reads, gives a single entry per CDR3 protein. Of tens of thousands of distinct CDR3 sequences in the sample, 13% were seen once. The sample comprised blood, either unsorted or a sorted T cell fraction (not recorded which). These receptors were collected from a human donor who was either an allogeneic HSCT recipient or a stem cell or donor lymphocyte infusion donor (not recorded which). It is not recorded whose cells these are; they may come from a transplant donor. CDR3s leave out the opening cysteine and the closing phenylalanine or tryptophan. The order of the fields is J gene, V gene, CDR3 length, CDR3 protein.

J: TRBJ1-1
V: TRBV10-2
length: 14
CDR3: ASSQLPGQENTEAF

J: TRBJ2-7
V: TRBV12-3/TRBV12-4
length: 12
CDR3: ASSFGRGWYEQY

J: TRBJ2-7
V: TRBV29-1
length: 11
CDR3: SVGRDRRYEQY

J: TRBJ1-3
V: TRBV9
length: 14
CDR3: ASSANRESLDNTIY

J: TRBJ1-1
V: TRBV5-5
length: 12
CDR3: ASSLGGEDTEAF

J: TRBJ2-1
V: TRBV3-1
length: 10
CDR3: ASSPTGTNQR

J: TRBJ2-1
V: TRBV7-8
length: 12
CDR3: ASSLDTYGNEQF

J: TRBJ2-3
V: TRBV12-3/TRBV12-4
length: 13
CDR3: ASSRPGLATDTQY

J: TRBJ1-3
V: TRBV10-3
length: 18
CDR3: AISREQPRKQGGKGNTIY

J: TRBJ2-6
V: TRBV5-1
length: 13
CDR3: ASSSQGSGANVLT

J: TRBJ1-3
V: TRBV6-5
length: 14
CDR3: ASSPGTGRSGNTIY

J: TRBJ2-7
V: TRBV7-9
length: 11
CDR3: ASSQNPLYEQY

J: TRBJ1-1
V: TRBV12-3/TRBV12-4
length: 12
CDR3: ASSLGIVNTEAF

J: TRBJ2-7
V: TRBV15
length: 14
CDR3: ATSPRPRDGSYEQY

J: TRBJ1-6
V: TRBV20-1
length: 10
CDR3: SAHTGNSPLH

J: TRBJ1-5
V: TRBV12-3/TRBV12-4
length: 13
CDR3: ASSFGDRGNQPQH

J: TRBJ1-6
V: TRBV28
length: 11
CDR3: ASRGSYNSPLH

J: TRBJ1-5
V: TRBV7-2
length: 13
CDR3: ASSPNGPNNQPQH

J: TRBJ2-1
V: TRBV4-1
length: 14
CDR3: ASSQGDRGSYNEQF

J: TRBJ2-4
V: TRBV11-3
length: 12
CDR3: ASSLVGWDRIQY

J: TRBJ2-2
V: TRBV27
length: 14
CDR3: ASSQRLAANTGELF

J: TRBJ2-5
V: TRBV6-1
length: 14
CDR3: ASSGGKTSVGETQY

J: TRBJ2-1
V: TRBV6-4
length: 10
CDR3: ASSDSRNEQF

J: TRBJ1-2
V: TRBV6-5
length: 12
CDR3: ASSSPSGQGGYT

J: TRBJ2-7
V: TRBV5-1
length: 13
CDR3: ASSLALGSSYEQY

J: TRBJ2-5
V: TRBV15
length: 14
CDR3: ATSRERREWWETQY

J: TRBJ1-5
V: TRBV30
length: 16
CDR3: AWSVSLVRGGGNQPQH

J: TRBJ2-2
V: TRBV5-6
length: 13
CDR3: ASSWSTLSAGELF

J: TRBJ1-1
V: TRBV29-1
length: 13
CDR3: SVEKGVLVNTEAF

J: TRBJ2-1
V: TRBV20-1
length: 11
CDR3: SARTSGRNEQF

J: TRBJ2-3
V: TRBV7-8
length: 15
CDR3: ASTLGGGGTSTDTQY

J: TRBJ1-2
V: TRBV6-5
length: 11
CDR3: ASTAATISGYT

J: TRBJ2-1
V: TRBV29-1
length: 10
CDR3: SVRTGTNEQF

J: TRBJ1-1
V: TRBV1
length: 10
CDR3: TSSWSTTEAF

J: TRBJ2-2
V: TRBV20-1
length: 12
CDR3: SARVRGPTGELF

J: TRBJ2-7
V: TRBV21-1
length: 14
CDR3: ASSKPPGPLRYEQY

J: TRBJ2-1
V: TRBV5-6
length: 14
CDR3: ASSFGRGNGPGEQF

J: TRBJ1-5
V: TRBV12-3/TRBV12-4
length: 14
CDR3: ASRHTTGGLSQPQH

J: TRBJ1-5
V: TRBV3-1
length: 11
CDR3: ASKGGTNQPQH

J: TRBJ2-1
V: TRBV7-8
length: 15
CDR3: ASSFIRVSSFYNEQF

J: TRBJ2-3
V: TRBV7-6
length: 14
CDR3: ASSKRLAGGTDTQY

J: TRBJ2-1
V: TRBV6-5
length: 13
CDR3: ASSYDLALVNEQF

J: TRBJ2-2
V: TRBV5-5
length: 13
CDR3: ASSFSGGGAGELF

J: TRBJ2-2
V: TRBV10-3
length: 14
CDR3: AILRTSGPNTGELF

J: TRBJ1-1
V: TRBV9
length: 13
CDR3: ASSASGGMNTEAF

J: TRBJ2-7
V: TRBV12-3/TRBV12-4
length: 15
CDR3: ASSFGTSGSGPYEQY

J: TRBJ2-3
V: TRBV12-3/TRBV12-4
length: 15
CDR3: ASSLGQREPSTDTQY

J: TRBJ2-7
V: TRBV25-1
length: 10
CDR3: ASSDGNLEQY

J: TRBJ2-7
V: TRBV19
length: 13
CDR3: ASSIGSTGNYEQY